This TCR beta chain derives from a study of T cells in localized non-small cell lung cancer. The table came from immunoSEQ multiplex PCR; TCRdb's copy has only in-frame clones and leaves some out. Of roughly 70,000 clones listed, roughly nine tenths are singletons. At least ten counts were recorded for this clone. This CDR3 is built from 13 residues. The germline gives CDR1 GTSNPN, CDR2 SVGIG (reference sequence). The V and J ends lost 5 bases and 5 bases respectively, with 15 bases between them. This clonotype was obtained from a male donor at least 60 years old with stage III squamous cell lung carcinoma. V and J are TRBV30 and TRBJ2-5; D is possibly TRBD1 or TRBD2 (6 bases each). This material consisted of peripheral blood, taken before any cancer treatment. For the CDR3, the DNA is TGTGCCTGGGGGCAAGGGGGGCGGGAGACCCAGTACTTC. This sequence encodes CAWGQGGRETQYF.